This TCR beta chain comes out of a study of T-cell memory formation after mild COVID-19. Each CDR3 protein gets one entry after TCRdb re-called the 5' RACE reads with MiXCR. The table records about 290,000 distinct CDR3 sequences, about 15% of them present only once. Germline lookup yields CDR1 MNHEY and CDR2 SVGEGT. This CDR3 contains 15 residues. V lost 3 bases and J lost 5; bases outside the gene matches: 8. Study results and caveats: Later expanders leaned CD4+, whereas clones that contracted between day 15 and 85 were balanced CD4/CD8.

This clonotype was detected only a few times. Its antigen is unidentified. The chain combines TRBV6-2 or TRBV6-3 with TRBJ2-7; 9 bases map to TRBD2. Sequencing was performed on PBMCs or a T cell subset sorted from them (not recorded which). The sequence was obtained from a man between 18 and 35 years old who had mild COVID-19 (a few samples of this study predate the infection). Cell type and time point are not known. The CDR3 reads CASSYPAGGQNEQYF. The CDR3 DNA reads as TGTGCCAGCAGTTATCCTGCGGGGGGGCAAAACGAGCAGTACTTC.